These T cell receptor beta chains were read from a single sample in a study of a mutant IDH1 vaccine in newly diagnosed glioma. No antigen has been identified for these receptors. The protocol was immunoSEQ multiplex PCR, while the TCRdb copy is restricted to in-frame clones and leaves out a portion. The sample contains more than 50,000 clones, approximately 65% of which appear only once. The sample in question was peripheral blood mononuclear cells (PBMCs), obtained from a glioma patient whose treatment included an IDH1 peptide vaccine. The receptor set was obtained from a man aged 40-49 years with glioma. Some clones in this sample may be carry-over from other donors' samples. The CDR3 runs from the conserved cysteine through the conserved F or W. A D gene is named only where the DNA matches it firmly. Rows give clone size only sometimes, using once, few, many, or a class for an expanded clone.

V gene,J gene,clone size,D gene,CDR3 DNA,CDR3 protein
TRBV4-1,TRBJ1-2,-,TRBD1,TGCGCCAGCAGCCAAATACCCCGAAGAAAACAGGGGAGGAGTGGCTACACCTTC,CASSQIPRRKQGRSGYTF
TRBV25-1,TRBJ1-1,-,-,TGTGCCAGCAGTCCGACTCGGGTAAGGACTGAAGCTTTCTTT,CASSPTRVRTEAFF
TRBV29-1,TRBJ1-1,-,TRBD1,TGCAGCGTTCTTTTGGGACAGGCGAACACTGAAGCTTTCTTT,CSVLLGQANTEAFF
TRBV7-9,TRBJ1-1,few,-,TGTGCCAGCAGCTCGGGGTACCTCAAGGATCCCTTGAACACTGAAGCTTTCTTT,CASSSGYLKDPLNTEAFF
TRBV21-1,TRBJ1-1,-,-,TGTGCCAGCAGCAGAACAGCAGAGAACACTGAAGCTTTCTTT,CASSRTAENTEAFF
TRBV10-3,TRBJ1-2,-,TRBD1,TGTGCCATCAGTGGCGGACAGGGGGCGCTAGCCTATGGCTACACCTTC,CAISGGQGALAYGYTF
TRBV2,TRBJ1-6,-,-,TGTGCCAGCAGTGAAGCAAGGAATTCACCCCTCCACTTT,CASSEARNSPLHF
TRBV7-9,TRBJ1-1,few,-,TGTGCCAGCAGCTTTCCCGGAGATCCTCGCGCTTTCTTT,CASSFPGDPRAFF
TRBV4-1,TRBJ2-5,few,TRBD1,TGCGCCAGCAGCCGATACAGGGGGGAGACCCAGTACTTC,CASSRYRGETQYF
TRBV2,TRBJ1-5,few,-,TGTGCCAGCAAAGGGCCATTGAGAGCCGGCAATCAGCCCCAGCATTTT,CASKGPLRAGNQPQHF
TRBV11-2,TRBJ1-4,-,-,TGTGCCAGCGGGGGCCTCGCTAATGAAAAACTGTTTTTT,CASGGLANEKLFF
TRBV4-1,TRBJ2-1,-,-,TGCGCCAGCAGCCCAGAGGGGGTTTCCTACAATGAGCAGTTCTTC,CASSPEGVSYNEQFF
TRBV6-5,TRBJ2-5,-,-,TGTGCCAGCAGTTACTTGGGCACGGAAGAGACCCAGTACTTC,CASSYLGTEETQYF
TRBV7-3,TRBJ1-1,-,-,TGTGCCAGCAGCCTAGGGCGGTCTGAAGCTTTCTTT,CASSLGRSEAFF
TRBV5-1,TRBJ2-3,once,-,TGCGCCAGCAGTAAAAACACAGATACGCAGTATTTT,CASSKNTDTQYF
TRBV19,TRBJ1-6,-,-,TGTGCCAGTAGCGGATGGGGAAATAGTTCACCCCTCCACTTT,CASSGWGNSSPLHF
TRBV2,TRBJ2-2,-,-,TGTGCCAGCAGTGATTGGGGCAGAGAGAACACCGGGGAGCTGTTTTTT,CASSDWGRENTGELFF
TRBV2,TRBJ1-5,-,-,TGTGCCAGCAGTGAGGATCAATTCAATCAGCCCCAGCATTTT,CASSEDQFNQPQHF
TRBV4-2,TRBJ2-3,-,-,TGTGCCAGCAGCGACGGGACCGTAGGCACAGATACGCAGTATTTT,CASSDGTVGTDTQYF
TRBV6-5,TRBJ1-6,-,-,TGTGCCAGCAGTTACGGAAGATTTTCAACCAATTCACCCCTCCACTTT,CASSYGRFSTNSPLHF
TRBV23-1,TRBJ1-6,few,TRBD1,TGCGCCAGGTCTAACTCCTGTGGCTACATCGAGACAGGGACTAGCTCCTATAATTCACCCCTCCACTTT,CARSNSCGYIETGTSSYNSPLHF
TRBV5-8,TRBJ2-1,-,-,TGTGCCAGCCAAGCTGGCGGGTTCACCTACAATGAGCAGTTCTTC,CASQAGGFTYNEQFF
TRBV21-1,TRBJ1-2,-,-,TGTGCCAGCAGCAAAGTTAGCGCCAGGGGTTATGGCTACACCTTC,CASSKVSARGYGYTF
TRBV2,TRBJ1-1,-,-,TGTGCCAGCATCCGGGAACCGTTGATACCTTTCTTT,CASIREPLIPFF
TRBV19,TRBJ1-1,-,-,TGTGCCAGTAGGGGGGGGGCGAACACTGAAGCTTTCTTT,CASRGGANTEAFF
TRBV30,TRBJ2-6,once,-,TGTGCCTGGAGTCTTCAGGGGGCCAACGTCCTGACTTTC,CAWSLQGANVLTF
TRBV29-1,TRBJ2-3,few,-,TGCAGCGTTGACAGTTTTAATACGCAGTATTTT,CSVDSFNTQYF
TRBV6-6,TRBJ1-1,-,-,TGTGCCAGCAGTTACTCTCCGGGGAACACTGAAGCTTTCTTT,CASSYSPGNTEAFF